A single sample gave rise to the 28 T cell receptor beta chains below, sequenced in a study of T cells after posttransplantation cyclophosphamide. Profiled with immunoSEQ multiplex PCR; TCRdb holds only in-frame clones, not every one. Among 20,000 to 25,000 clones listed, 80% to 90% were seen once. Sampled 1 year posttransplant, controls received myeloablative marrow transplants, methotrexate and a calcineurin inhibitor. The material sequenced was PBMCs, taken roughly 49 weeks after allogeneic stem cell transplant with calcineurin inhibitor and methotrexate. All receptors come from a female patient in her 30s who received an allogeneic stem cell transplant from an unrelated donor, was CMV-positive, and had acute and chronic GVHD. Some T cells here may be from the graft donor.

The chain uses TRBV6-6 and TRBJ1-5, with a tentative D call TRBD1 (5 bases). The CDR3 loop spans 15 amino acids. The germline V and J ends were trimmed by 5 bases and 5 bases, with 16 bases remaining between them. Germline values: CDR1 MNHNY, CDR2 SVGAGI (reference sequence). The CDR3 reads CASSGGGVIDQPQHF. In DNA form, the CDR3 reads TGTGCCAGCAGTGGGGGAGGGGTTATCGATCAGCCCCAGCATTTT.

The rearrangement joins TRBV4-1 to TRBJ2-1; tentative D call: TRBD2 (5 bases). Germline V gene data show CDR1 as MGHRA and CDR2 as YSYEKL. The CDR3 loop spans 16 amino acids. V lost 1 base, J lost 0 bases, and 10 bases lay in between. The CDR3 is CASSQVDLISYNEQFF. CDR3 DNA sequence: TGCGCCAGCAGCCAAGTGGACTTGATCTCCTACAATGAGCAGTTCTTC.

The chain recombines TRBV5-1 with TRBJ2-3; 8 bases are a match to TRBD2. V gave up 1 base and J gave up 2 bases; unmatched junction bases: 3. The CDR3 is made up of 15 amino acids. The germline CDR1 and CDR2 sequences are SGHRS and YFSETQ. CDR3 residues: CASSLPAGVTDTQYF. In DNA form, the CDR3 reads TGCGCCAGCAGCTTGCCAGCGGGAGTCACAGATACGCAGTATTTT.

This clone was seen a handful of times. The chain couples TRBV18 to TRBJ1-1; 9 bases agree with TRBD1. From germline, CDR1 is KGHSH and CDR2 LQKENI. J was trimmed by 7 bases and V by 5 bases; bases with no gene match: 5. The CDR3 is 13 amino acids. CDR3 sequence (DNA): TGTGCCAGCTCATTGGACAGGGGTGGTGAAGCTTTCTTT. Protein: CASSLDRGGEAFF.

The V call is TRBV18, the J call TRBJ2-3; 7 bases map to TRBD2. The CDR3 consists of 15 residues. Trimming removed 2 bases from V and 3 bases from J; junction bases left unmatched: 5. Germline V CDR1 and CDR2: KGHSH, LQKENI. The CDR3 sequence is CASSPSGGGTDTQYF. The CDR3 DNA is TGTGCCAGCTCACCATCTGGGGGAGGGACAGATACGCAGTATTTT.

CDR3 DNA: TGTGCCAGCAGGACCGACAGGGGGCGTTTGAGAGAGCAGTACTTC. Its translation is CASRTDRGRLREQYF. The gene calls are TRBV11-2 and TRBJ2-7; 10 positions agree with TRBD1. Losses at the gene ends were 6 bases for V and 7 bases for J; bases not matched to a gene: 12. The germline V gene has CDR1 SGHAT and CDR2 FQNNGV. The CDR3 contains 15 residues.

The rearrangement uses TRBV15 and TRBJ2-3; TRBD1 matches 7 bases. The CDR3 is made up of 15 amino acids. V lost 3 bases, J lost 6 bases, and 9 bases stayed unmatched. Per germline, CDR1 LNHNV and CDR2 YYDKDF (reference sequence). Here the CDR3 DNA reads TGTGCCACCAGCAGGGAAGAGGACAGGTCGGATACGCAGTATTTT. Encoded protein: CATSREEDRSDTQYF.

The chain carries TRBV4-3 and TRBJ2-2, with 8 bases identical to TRBD2. The CDR3 is 22 amino acids. Germline values: CDR1 LGHNA, CDR2 YSLEER. Germline trimming cut 0 bases from V and 0 bases from J; bases unmatched to any gene: 18. CDR3 loop: CASSQEPLGTRDLSTNTGELFF. The CDR3 nucleotides are TGCGCCAGCAGCCAAGAACCGTTGGGGACTAGGGATCTTTCAACGAACACCGGGGAGCTGTTTTTT.

V gene TRBV6-6 combines with J gene TRBJ1-1; 7 bases agree with TRBD1. In germline, CDR1 is MNHNY, CDR2 SVGAGI (reference sequence). Unmatched junction bases numbered 1, after V lost 0 bases and J lost 3 bases. The CDR3 length is 14 residues. This CDR3 reads CASSYSDRDTEAFF. CDR3 bases: TGTGCCAGCAGTTACTCAGACAGGGACACTGAAGCTTTCTTT.

J is TRBJ1-3 and V is TRBV6-1; unclear D gene. V was pared by 3 bases and J by 0 bases, with 24 bases between. Germline CDR1 MNHNS, CDR2 SASEGT. The CDR3 is 20 amino acids. The CDR3 DNA reads TGTGCCAGCAGTGATGGTTTGGGGTGGGAGGGCAGTATCTCTGGAAACACCATATATTTT. It yields the protein CASSDGLGWEGSISGNTIYF.

The chain couples TRBV5-4 to TRBJ2-3; no clear D. Per the germline V gene, CDR1 is SGHNT and CDR2 is YYREEE (reference sequence). The CDR3 contains 16 residues. V was clipped by 0 bases and J by 4 bases, with 15 bases between them. This CDR3 is CASSLVTQPLADTQYF. Here the CDR3 DNA reads TGTGCCAGCAGCTTGGTAACTCAACCTCTTGCAGATACGCAGTATTTT.

The chain recombines TRBV9 with TRBJ2-2; TRBD2 matches at 7 bases. The J segment lost 6 bases and the V segment lost 4 bases, leaving 15 bases of the junction unmatched. This CDR3 is built from 17 residues. Germline-derived CDR1 and CDR2 are SGDLS and YYNGEE. CDR3 region: CASSPLGGSTLAGELFF. Here the CDR3 DNA reads TGTGCCAGCAGCCCCCTTGGCGGGAGTACCCTAGCCGGGGAGCTGTTTTTT. Full variable domain (remainder filled in from reference TRBV9 and TRBJ2-2): DSGVTQTPKHLITATGQRVTLRCSPRSGDLSVYWYQQSLDQGLQFLIQYYNGEERAKGNILERFSAQQFPDLHSELNLSSLELGDSALYFCASSPLGGSTLAGELFFGEGSRLTVL.

This chain joins TRBV28 and TRBJ1-1; TRBD1 might be the D (6 bases). The CDR3 contains 15 residues. V lost 5 bases and J 9 bases, leaving 22 bases between the germline ends. CDR1 and CDR2 (germline): MDHEN, SYDVKM. CDR3 nucleotides: TGTGCCAGCAGTCCCCTCCGGGACACCGATGATAAAGCTTTCTTT. Residues: CASSPLRDTDDKAFF. Variable domain in full (rest from reference TRBV28 and TRBJ1-1): DVKVTQSSRYLVKRTGEKVFLECVQDMDHENMFWYRQDPGLGLRLIYFSYDVKMKEKGDIPEGYSVSREKKERFSLILESASTNQTSMYLCASSPLRDTDDKAFFGQGTRLTVV.

This clone has a single count. The rearrangement uses TRBV18 and TRBJ1-1; D ambiguous. V was shortened by 1 base and J by 3 bases, with 9 bases between the two germline ends. The CDR3 sequence is 14 residues long. CDR1 is KGHSH and CDR2 is LQKENI in the germline V gene. The CDR3 loop is CASSPQGLDTEAFF. As DNA, the CDR3 is TGTGCCAGCTCACCACAAGGACTGGACACTGAAGCTTTCTTT. The full variable domain, with the rest looked up from reference TRBV18 and TRBJ1-1, is NAGVMQNPRHLVRRRGQEARLRCSPMKGHSHVYWYRQLPEEGLKFMVYLQKENIIDESGMPKERFSAEFPKEGPSILRIQQVVRGDSAAYFCASSPQGLDTEAFFGQGTRLTVV.

The V and J genes are TRBV19 and TRBJ1-5; 12 positions match TRBD1. Unmatched junction bases numbered 6, after V lost 4 bases and J lost 5 bases. Looked up from germline, CDR1 is LNHDA and CDR2 is SQIVND (reference sequence). There are 16 residues in the CDR3. The CDR3 sequence is CASSRDRGRRDQPQHF. CDR3 sequence (DNA): TGTGCCAGTAGTAGGGACAGGGGGCGCCGGGATCAGCCCCAGCATTTT.

A single count supports this clone. This chain connects TRBV10-1 to TRBJ2-7, with 10 bases aligning to TRBD1. Per the germline V gene, CDR1 is WNHNN and CDR2 is SYGVQD (reference sequence). V lost 6 bases to trimming and J lost 0 bases; unmatched junction nucleotides: 2. This CDR3 comprises 14 residues. This chain's CDR3 is CASRGQGSSYEQYV. DNA for the CDR3: TGCGCCAGCAGGGGACAGGGGAGCTCCTACGAGCAGTACGTC.

The chain recombines TRBV27 with TRBJ2-1; no definite D call. This CDR3 contains 15 residues. The germline V gene has CDR1 MNHEY and CDR2 SMNVEV (reference sequence). V was pared by 1 base and J by 5 bases, with 12 bases between. CDR3 region: CASSLFLGDNNEQFF. The DNA of the CDR3 is TGTGCCAGCAGTTTATTTTTGGGCGATAACAATGAGCAGTTCTTC.

This rearrangement joins TRBV7-6 to TRBJ1-1; TRBD1 might be the D (5 bases). The germline CDR1 and CDR2 sequences are SGHVS and FNYEAQ. Trimming cost V 2 bases and J 5 bases, with 9 bases left between them. The CDR3 contains 13 residues. CDR3 DNA sequence: TGTGCCAGCAGCTTAAAGGAGGGGACTGAAGCTTTCTTT. Translating it yields CASSLKEGTEAFF.

The chain is built from TRBV2 and TRBJ1-5; 8 positions agree with TRBD1. CDR1 and CDR2 (germline): SNHLY, FYNNEI. This CDR3 contains 15 residues. V dropped 6 bases and J dropped 5; count of bases not matched to a gene: 9. The DNA of the CDR3 is TGTGCCAGCAGAAAAAGCTCAGGGGGCGATCAGCCCCAGCATTTT. Its translation is CASRKSSGGDQPQHF.

The chain employs TRBV5-1 and TRBJ1-2; D unresolved. This CDR3 region has 13 residues. Trimming left V 4 bases short and J 4 bases short, with 11 bases between. CDR1 is SGHRS and CDR2 is YFSETQ in the germline V gene. The DNA for the CDR3 is TGCGCCAGCAGCCATGAAGGGAGCTATGGCTACACCTTC. The encoded protein is CASSHEGSYGYTF. Supplemented by reference TRBV5-1 and TRBJ1-2, the full variable domain reads KAGVTQTPRYLIKTRGQQVTLSCSPISGHRSVSWYQQTPGQGLQFLFEYFSETQRNKGNFPGRFSGRQFSNSRSEMNVSTLELGDSALYLCASSHEGSYGYTFGSGTRLTVV.

The chain links TRBV13 to TRBJ2-5; possibly TRBD2 for D (5 bases). The J call is doubtful: the DNA matches TRBJ2-7 better. This CDR3 is built from 15 residues. Per the germline V gene, CDR1 is PRHDT and CDR2 is FYEKMQ (reference sequence). This CDR3 reads CASSFYRDFRNEQYF. The CDR3 nucleotides read TGTGCCAGCAGCTTCTACCGGGATTTTCGGAACGAGCAGTACTTC.

As for this clone: Relative to the germline gene, one junction end is altered; a read error may explain this. The chain combines TRBV2 with TRBJ2-1; D remains unclear. Germline V gene data show CDR1 as SNHLY and CDR2 as FYNNEI. CDR3 length: 15 amino acids. CDR3 in amino acids: CAGSDDRSSYNEQFF. Here the CDR3 DNA reads TGTGCCGGCAGTGACGACCGGAGCTCCTACAATGAGCAGTTCTTC.

This clone was seen only once. The gene calls are TRBV27 and TRBJ2-1; 7 bases line up with TRBD2. Trimming cost V 4 bases and J 2 bases; bases outside gene matches: 8. CDR3 length: 16 residues. Germline V lookup: CDR1 MNHEY, CDR2 SMNVEV (reference sequence). CDR3 protein: CASSSPREPTYNEQFF. The CDR3 DNA follows: TGTGCCAGCAGTTCCCCGCGGGAGCCGACCTACAATGAGCAGTTCTTC.

The chain uses TRBV7-9 and TRBJ1-1; no clear D gene. Germline V gene sequence: CDR1 SEHNR, CDR2 FQNEAQ (reference sequence). V was trimmed by 5 bases and J by 1 base, leaving 11 bases between them. CDR3 length equals 14 residues. The chain's CDR3 is CASSIGLTNTEAFF. The CDR3 DNA reads TGTGCCAGCAGCATCGGACTCACGAACACTGAAGCTTTCTTT.

The J gene is TRBJ1-4, the V gene TRBV11-1, with 7 bases fitting TRBD1. With V trimmed by 5 bases and J by 0 bases, 6 bases remained unmatched. The germline gives CDR1 SGHAT, CDR2 FQDESV (reference sequence). There are 16 residues in the CDR3. The CDR3 here is CASSIRGGTTNEKLFF. Here the CDR3 DNA reads TGTGCCAGCAGCATTAGAGGGGGCACAACTAATGAAAAACTGTTTTTT.

The chain links TRBV27 to TRBJ2-1; TRBD1 might be the D (6 bases). Germline V CDR1 and CDR2: MNHEY, SMNVEV (reference sequence). V was pared by 0 bases and J by 7 bases, with 13 bases between. CDR3 length: 15 amino acids. CDR3 in DNA: TGTGCCAGCAGTTTATCGCAAGGGGGAATAAATGAGCAGTTCTTC. Encoded protein: CASSLSQGGINEQFF.

The chain recombines TRBV10-3 with TRBJ2-3; D is perhaps TRBD2 (6 bases). This CDR3 is built from 13 residues. Trimming shortened V by 5 bases and J by 2 bases, and 8 bases separated the two germline ends. Germline CDR1 and CDR2: ENHRY and SYGVKD. CDR3 bases: TGTGCCATCAGTTGGGACTCCACAGATACGCAGTATTTT. This translates into CAISWDSTDTQYF.

The chain recombines TRBV27 with TRBJ1-2; the D is unclear. The CDR3 contains 13 residues. V was pared by 5 bases and J by 2 bases, with 9 bases between. The germline CDR1 and CDR2 sequences are MNHEY and SMNVEV (reference sequence). CDR3 nucleotides: TGTGCCAGCAGTCCCACCCTAAACTATGGCTACACCTTC. Translating gives CASSPTLNYGYTF.